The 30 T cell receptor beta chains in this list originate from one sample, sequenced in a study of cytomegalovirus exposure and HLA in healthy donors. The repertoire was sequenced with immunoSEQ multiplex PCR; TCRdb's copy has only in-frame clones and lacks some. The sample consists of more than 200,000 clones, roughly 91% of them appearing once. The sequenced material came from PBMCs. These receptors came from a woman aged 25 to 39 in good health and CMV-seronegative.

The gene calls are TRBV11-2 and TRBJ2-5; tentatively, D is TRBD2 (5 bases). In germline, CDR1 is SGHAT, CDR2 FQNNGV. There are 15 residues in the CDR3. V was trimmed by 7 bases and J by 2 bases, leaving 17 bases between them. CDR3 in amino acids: CASTPGWVGQETQYF. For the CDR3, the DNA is TGTGCCAGCACCCCGGGGTGGGTTGGGCAAGAGACCCAGTACTTC.

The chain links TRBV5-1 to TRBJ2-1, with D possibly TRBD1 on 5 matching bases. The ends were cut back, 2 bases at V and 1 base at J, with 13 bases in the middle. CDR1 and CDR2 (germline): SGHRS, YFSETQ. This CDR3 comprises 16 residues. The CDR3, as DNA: TGCGCCAGCAGCTTAAAAGGGGTAGGGTCCTACAATGAGCAGTTCTTC. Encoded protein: CASSLKGVGSYNEQFF. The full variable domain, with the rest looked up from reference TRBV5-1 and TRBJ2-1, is KAGVTQTPRYLIKTRGQQVTLSCSPISGHRSVSWYQQTPGQGLQFLFEYFSETQRNKGNFPGRFSGRQFSNSRSEMNVSTLELGDSALYLCASSLKGVGSYNEQFFGPGTRLTVL.

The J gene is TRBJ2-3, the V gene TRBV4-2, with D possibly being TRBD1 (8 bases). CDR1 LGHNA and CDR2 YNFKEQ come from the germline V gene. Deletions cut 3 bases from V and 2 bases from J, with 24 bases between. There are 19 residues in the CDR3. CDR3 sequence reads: CASSQVGQGLKRFTDTQYF. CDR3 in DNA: TGTGCCAGCAGCCAGGTTGGACAGGGACTAAAGAGGTTCACAGATACGCAGTATTTT.

CDR3 nucleotide sequence: TGTGCCAGTAGTACGGACCGCGGGCCTTACGAGCAGTACTTC. Translated: CASSTDRGPYEQYF. The chain uses TRBV19 and TRBJ2-7; D is perhaps TRBD2 (5 bases). The V end was cut by 4 bases, the J end by 4 bases, with 14 bases between. This CDR3 region has 14 residues. CDR1 LNHDA and CDR2 SQIVND come from the germline V gene (reference sequence).

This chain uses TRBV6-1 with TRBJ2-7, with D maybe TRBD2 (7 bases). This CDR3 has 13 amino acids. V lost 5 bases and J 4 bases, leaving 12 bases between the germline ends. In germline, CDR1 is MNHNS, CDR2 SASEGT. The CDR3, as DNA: TGTGCCAGCAGTAAAGGGGGGGGTTACGAGCAGTACTTC. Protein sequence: CASSKGGGYEQYF.

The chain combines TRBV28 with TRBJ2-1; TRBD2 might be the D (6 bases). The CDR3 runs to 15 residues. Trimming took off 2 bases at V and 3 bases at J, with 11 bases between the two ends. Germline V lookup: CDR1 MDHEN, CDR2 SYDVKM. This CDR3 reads CASSLRLVGYNEQFF. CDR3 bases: TGTGCCAGCAGTTTAAGACTAGTAGGCTACAATGAGCAGTTCTTC.

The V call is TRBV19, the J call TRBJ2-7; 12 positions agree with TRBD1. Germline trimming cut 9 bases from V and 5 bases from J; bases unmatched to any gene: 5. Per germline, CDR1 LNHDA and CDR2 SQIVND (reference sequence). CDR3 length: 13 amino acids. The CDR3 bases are TGTGCCAGCAAGGGACAGGGGGCTCACGAGCAGTACTTC. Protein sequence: CASKGQGAHEQYF.

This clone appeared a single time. The chain's CDR3 is CASSLPGQGSYNEQFF. The CDR3 DNA follows: TGTGCCAGCAGCTTACCGGGACAGGGTTCCTACAATGAGCAGTTCTTC. The gene calls are TRBV13 and TRBJ2-1; 9 bases are a match to TRBD1. The CDR3 has 16 amino acids. Germline V gives CDR1 PRHDT, CDR2 FYEKMQ (reference sequence). V lost 2 bases to trimming and J lost 1 base; unmatched junction nucleotides: 3.

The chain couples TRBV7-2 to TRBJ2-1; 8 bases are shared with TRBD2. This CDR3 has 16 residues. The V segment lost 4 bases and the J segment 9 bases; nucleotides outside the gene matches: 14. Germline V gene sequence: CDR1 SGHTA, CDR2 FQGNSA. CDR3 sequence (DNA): TGTGCCAGCAGCTCCCCTGCGTTAGCGGGGTCGGGTGAGCAGTTCTTC. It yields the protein CASSSPALAGSGEQFF.

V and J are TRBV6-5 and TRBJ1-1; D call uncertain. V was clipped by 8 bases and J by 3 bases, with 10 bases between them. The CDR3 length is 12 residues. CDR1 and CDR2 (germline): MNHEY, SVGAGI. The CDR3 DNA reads TGTGCCAGCCAGGAAAAGTACACTGAAGCTTTCTTT. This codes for CASQEKYTEAFF.

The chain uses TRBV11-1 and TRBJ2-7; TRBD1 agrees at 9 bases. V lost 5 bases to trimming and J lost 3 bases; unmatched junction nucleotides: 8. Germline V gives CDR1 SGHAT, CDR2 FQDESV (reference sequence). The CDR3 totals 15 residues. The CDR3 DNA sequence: TGTGCCAGCAGCCTGCTACAGGGGGCGAACTACGAGCAGTACTTC. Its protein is CASSLLQGANYEQYF.

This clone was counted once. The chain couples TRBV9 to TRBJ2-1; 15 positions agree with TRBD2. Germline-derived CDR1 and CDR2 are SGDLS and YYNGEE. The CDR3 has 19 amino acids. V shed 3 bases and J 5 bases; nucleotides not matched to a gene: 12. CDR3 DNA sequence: TGTGCCAGCAGCGAGGCCGCGGGACTAGCGGGAGGAAGTGACAATGAGCAGTTCTTC. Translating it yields CASSEAAGLAGGSDNEQFF.

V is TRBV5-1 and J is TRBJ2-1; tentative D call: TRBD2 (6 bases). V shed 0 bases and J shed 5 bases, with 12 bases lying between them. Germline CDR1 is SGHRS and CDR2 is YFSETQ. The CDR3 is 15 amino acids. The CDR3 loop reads CASSLVVAADNEQFF. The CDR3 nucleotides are TGCGCCAGCAGCTTGGTAGTAGCGGCAGACAATGAGCAGTTCTTC.

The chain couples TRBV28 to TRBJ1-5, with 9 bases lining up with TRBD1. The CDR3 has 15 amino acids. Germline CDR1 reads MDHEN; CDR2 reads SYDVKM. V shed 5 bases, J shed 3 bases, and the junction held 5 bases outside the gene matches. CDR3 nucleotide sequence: TGTGCCAGCAGTACGGGACAGGGCGCCAATCAGCCCCAGCATTTT. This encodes CASSTGQGANQPQHF.

The chain's CDR3 is CASSLGGTANEKLFF. The CDR3 DNA is TGTGCCAGCAGCTTGGGCGGGACAGCAAATGAAAAACTGTTTTTT. The chain has TRBV5-4 and TRBJ1-4, with 7 positions matching TRBD1. In germline, CDR1 is SGHNT, CDR2 YYREEE (reference sequence). Trimming cost V 0 bases and J 5 bases; bases outside gene matches: 4. The CDR3 consists of 15 residues.

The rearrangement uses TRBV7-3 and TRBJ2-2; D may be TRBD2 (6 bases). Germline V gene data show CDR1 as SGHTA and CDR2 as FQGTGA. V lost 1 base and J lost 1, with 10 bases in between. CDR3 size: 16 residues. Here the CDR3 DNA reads TGTGCCAGCAGCTTAAGCGGGGATCAGAACACCGGGGAGCTGTTTTTT. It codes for CASSLSGDQNTGELFF.

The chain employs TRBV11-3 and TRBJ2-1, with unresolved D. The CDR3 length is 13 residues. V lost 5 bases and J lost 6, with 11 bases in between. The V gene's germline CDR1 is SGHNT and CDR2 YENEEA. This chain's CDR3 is CASSQKLGNEQFF. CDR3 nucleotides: TGTGCCAGCAGCCAGAAGCTTGGCAATGAGCAGTTCTTC.

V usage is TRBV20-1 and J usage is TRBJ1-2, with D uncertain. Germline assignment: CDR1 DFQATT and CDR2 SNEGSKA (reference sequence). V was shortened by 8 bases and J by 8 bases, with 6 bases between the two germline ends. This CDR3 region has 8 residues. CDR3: CSPEGYTF. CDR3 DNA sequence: TGCAGTCCTGAGGGCTACACCTTC.

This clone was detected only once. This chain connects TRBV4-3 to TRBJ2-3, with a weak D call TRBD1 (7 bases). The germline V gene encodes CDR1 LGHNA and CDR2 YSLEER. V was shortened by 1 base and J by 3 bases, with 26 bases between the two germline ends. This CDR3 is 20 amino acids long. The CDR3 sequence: CASSQALVGGDRVFTDTQYF. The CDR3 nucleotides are TGCGCCAGCAGCCAAGCCCTCGTGGGGGGAGACAGGGTTTTTACAGATACGCAGTATTTT.

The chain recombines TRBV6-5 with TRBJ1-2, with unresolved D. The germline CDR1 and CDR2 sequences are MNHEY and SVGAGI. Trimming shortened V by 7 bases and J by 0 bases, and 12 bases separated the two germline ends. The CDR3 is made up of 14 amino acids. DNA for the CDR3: TGTGCCAGCAACCCGGGAGTAGCTAACTATGGCTACACCTTC. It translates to CASNPGVANYGYTF.

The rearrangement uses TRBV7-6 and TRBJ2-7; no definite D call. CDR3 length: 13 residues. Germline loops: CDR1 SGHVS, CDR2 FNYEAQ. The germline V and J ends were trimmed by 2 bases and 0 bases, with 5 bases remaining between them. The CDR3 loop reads CASSLSGSYEQYF. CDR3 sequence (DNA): TGTGCCAGCAGCTTATCCGGCTCCTACGAGCAGTACTTC.

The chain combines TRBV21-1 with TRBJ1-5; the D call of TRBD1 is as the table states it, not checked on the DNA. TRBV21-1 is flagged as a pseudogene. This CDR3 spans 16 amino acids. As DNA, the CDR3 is TGTGCCAGCAGCAAAGGGGACACCGTTAGCAATCAGCCCCAGCATTTT. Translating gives CASSKGDTVSNQPQHF.

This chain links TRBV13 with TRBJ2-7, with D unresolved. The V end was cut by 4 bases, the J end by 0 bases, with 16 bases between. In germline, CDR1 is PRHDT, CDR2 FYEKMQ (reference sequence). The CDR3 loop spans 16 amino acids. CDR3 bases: TGTGCCAGCAGCTCCTCCGGAGACGTCACCTCCTACGAGCAGTACTTC. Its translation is CASSSSGDVTSYEQYF.

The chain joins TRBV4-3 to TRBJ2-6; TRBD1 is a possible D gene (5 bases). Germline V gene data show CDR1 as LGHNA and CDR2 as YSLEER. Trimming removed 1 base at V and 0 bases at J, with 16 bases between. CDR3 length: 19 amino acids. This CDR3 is CASSQVSQGLSSGANVLTF. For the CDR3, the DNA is TGCGCCAGCAGCCAAGTGAGTCAGGGATTATCCTCTGGGGCCAACGTCCTGACTTTC.

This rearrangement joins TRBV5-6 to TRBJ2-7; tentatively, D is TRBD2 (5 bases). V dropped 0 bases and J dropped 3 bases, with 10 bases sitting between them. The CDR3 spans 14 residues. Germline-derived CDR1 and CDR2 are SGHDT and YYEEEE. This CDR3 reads CASSLGGQNYEQYF. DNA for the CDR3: TGTGCCAGCAGCTTGGGAGGGCAGAACTACGAGCAGTACTTC.

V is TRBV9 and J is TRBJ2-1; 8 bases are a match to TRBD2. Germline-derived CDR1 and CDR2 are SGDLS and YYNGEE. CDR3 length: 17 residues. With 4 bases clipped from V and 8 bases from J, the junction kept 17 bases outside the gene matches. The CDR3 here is CASSLSSGTPILDEQFF. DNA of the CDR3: TGTGCCAGCAGCTTGAGTAGCGGGACTCCCATCTTGGATGAGCAGTTCTTC.

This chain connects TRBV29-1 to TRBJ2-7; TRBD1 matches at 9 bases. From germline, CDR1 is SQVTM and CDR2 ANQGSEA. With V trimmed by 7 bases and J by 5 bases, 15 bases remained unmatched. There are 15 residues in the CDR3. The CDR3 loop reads CSARRQGGNRDEQYF. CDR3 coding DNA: TGCAGCGCCAGAAGACAGGGGGGCAACCGGGACGAGCAGTACTTC.

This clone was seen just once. The DNA of the CDR3 is TGTGCCAGCAGCCCCAGACCCTCCGAGCAGTACTTC. Amino acid sequence: CASSPRPSEQYF. V usage is TRBV9 and J usage is TRBJ2-7; D ambiguous. The CDR3 is 12 residues long. Germline V lookup: CDR1 SGDLS, CDR2 YYNGEE. The V gene lost 4 bases and the J gene lost 6 bases, with 11 bases spanning the gap.

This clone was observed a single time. CDR3 residues: CASSFTETQFF. CDR3 coding DNA: TGTGCCAGCAGCTTTACGGAGACGCAGTTCTTC. This chain connects TRBV5-6 to TRBJ2-1; D unclear. Trimming pared 2 bases from V and 12 bases from J, leaving 9 bases between. Per germline, CDR1 SGHDT and CDR2 YYEEEE. The CDR3 runs 11 residues.

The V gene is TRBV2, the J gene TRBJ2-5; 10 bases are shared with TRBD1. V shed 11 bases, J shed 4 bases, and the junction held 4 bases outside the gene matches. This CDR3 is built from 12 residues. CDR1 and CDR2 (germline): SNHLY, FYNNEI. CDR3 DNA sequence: TGTGCCGACGGGACAGGGGTAGAGACCCAGTACTTC. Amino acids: CADGTGVETQYF. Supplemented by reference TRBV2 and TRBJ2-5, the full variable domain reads EPEVTQTPSHQVTQMGQEVILRCVPISNHLYFYWYRQILGQKVEFLVSFYNNEISEKSEIFDDQFSVERPDGSNFTLKIRSTKLEDSAMYFCADGTGVETQYFGPGTRLLVL.